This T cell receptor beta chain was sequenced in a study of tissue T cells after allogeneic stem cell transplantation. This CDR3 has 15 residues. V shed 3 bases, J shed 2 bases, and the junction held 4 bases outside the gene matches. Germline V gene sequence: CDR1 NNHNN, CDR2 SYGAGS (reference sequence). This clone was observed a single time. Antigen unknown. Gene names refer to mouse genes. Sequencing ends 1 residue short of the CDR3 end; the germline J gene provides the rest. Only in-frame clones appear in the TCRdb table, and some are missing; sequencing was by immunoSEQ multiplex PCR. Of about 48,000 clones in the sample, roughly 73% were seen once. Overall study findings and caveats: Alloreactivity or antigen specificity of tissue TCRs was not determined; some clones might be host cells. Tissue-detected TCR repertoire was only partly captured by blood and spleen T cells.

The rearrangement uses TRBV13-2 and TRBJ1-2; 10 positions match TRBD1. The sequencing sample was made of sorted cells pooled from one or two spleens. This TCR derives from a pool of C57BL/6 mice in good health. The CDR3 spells CASGVPGQGNSDYTF. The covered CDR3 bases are TGTGCCAGCGGTGTACCGGGACAGGGGAACTCCGACTACACC.